The 24 T cell receptor beta chains listed next were all sequenced from one sample in a study of cytomegalovirus exposure and HLA in healthy donors. Both 60 Vbeta primers and 13 Jbeta primers went into the PCR. Only in-frame clones appear in the TCRdb table, and some are missing; sequencing was by immunoSEQ multiplex PCR. Here the sample spans around 110,000 clones, about three fifths being singletons. The sequenced sample was PBMCs. These receptors all come from a woman aged 35 to 49 in good health and CMV-seropositive.

The chain has TRBV13 and TRBJ2-7; D might be TRBD1 (5 bases). The length of the CDR3 is 14 residues. With 5 bases removed from V and 1 base from J, the gap between germline ends came to 12 bases. Germline-derived CDR1 and CDR2 are PRHDT and FYEKMQ (reference sequence). CDR3 residues: CASSGSGFSYEQYF. The CDR3 DNA is TGTGCCAGCAGCGGGTCAGGGTTTTCCTACGAGCAGTACTTC.

V is TRBV29-1 and J is TRBJ2-3; no definite D call. Germline lookup yields CDR1 SQVTM and CDR2 ANQGSEA. This CDR3 region has 15 residues. With 2 bases removed from V and 0 bases from J, the gap between germline ends came to 12 bases. The CDR3 is CSVESMAPSTDTQYF. The CDR3 DNA reads as TGCAGCGTTGAATCCATGGCCCCGAGCACAGATACGCAGTATTTT.

This rearrangement joins TRBV7-9 to TRBJ2-3, with TRBD2 matching over 11 bases. V was clipped by 5 bases and J by 6 bases; unmatched bases: 13. Germline lookup yields CDR1 SEHNR and CDR2 FQNEAQ (reference sequence). The CDR3 length is 17 residues. CDR3 amino acids: CASSPSRGTSGRDTQYF. In DNA, the CDR3 is TGTGCCAGCAGCCCCTCCCGTGGGACTAGCGGCCGGGATACGCAGTATTTT.

The chain has TRBV11-3 and TRBJ2-7, with a weak D call TRBD2 (5 bases). The germline gives CDR1 SGHNT, CDR2 YENEEA. This CDR3 contains 14 residues. V was shortened by 0 bases and J by 3 bases, with 9 bases between the two germline ends. CDR3 nucleotides: TGTGCCAGCAGCTTAGACCCCGGACTCTACGAGCAGTACTTC. It encodes CASSLDPGLYEQYF.

Here the CDR3 reads CASSPSPQSYEQYF. The CDR3, as DNA: TGTGCCAGCAGCCCTAGCCCCCAATCCTACGAGCAGTACTTC. The chain recombines TRBV27 with TRBJ2-7; possibly TRBD2 for D (5 bases). V lost 6 bases, J lost 1 base, and 13 bases lay in between. The germline CDR1 and CDR2 sequences are MNHEY and SMNVEV (reference sequence). The CDR3 loop spans 14 amino acids.

V usage is TRBV29-1 and J usage is TRBJ2-3; 7 bases align to TRBD1. From germline, CDR1 is SQVTM and CDR2 ANQGSEA. The CDR3 has 12 residues. The ends lost 6 bases at V and 5 bases at J; junction bases unmatched: 5. CDR3 in amino acids: CSVVPGGDTQYF. CDR3 in DNA: TGCAGCGTAGTACCAGGGGGAGATACGCAGTATTTT.

The chain joins TRBV29-1 to TRBJ2-7; 8 bases agree with TRBD2. The junction had 11 bases not matched to a gene; V was cut back by 1 base and J by 3 bases. Germline V gene lookup returns CDR1 SQVTM and CDR2 ANQGSEA. CDR3 size: 16 residues. This chain's CDR3 is CSVEGEGSGIGYEQYF. The DNA of the CDR3 is TGCAGCGTTGAAGGCGAGGGTAGCGGGATAGGCTACGAGCAGTACTTC.

The genes are TRBV28 and TRBJ2-7; 8 nucleotides match TRBD2. The J segment lost 7 bases and the V segment lost 3 bases, leaving 11 bases of the junction unmatched. The CDR3 has 15 residues. Germline CDR1 MDHEN, CDR2 SYDVKM. The DNA for the CDR3 is TGTGCCAGCAGTTTTGCAGGAGCGGGAGAGGTTGAGCAGTACTTC. It encodes CASSFAGAGEVEQYF. The full variable domain, with the rest looked up from reference TRBV28 and TRBJ2-7, is DVKVTQSSRYLVKRTGEKVFLECVQDMDHENMFWYRQDPGLGLRLIYFSYDVKMKEKGDIPEGYSVSREKKERFSLILESASTNQTSMYLCASSFAGAGEVEQYFGPGTRLTVT.

The V and J genes are TRBV28 and TRBJ2-2; a possible D gene is TRBD1 (5 bases). CDR3 length: 14 amino acids. V was shortened by 7 bases and J by 3 bases, with 12 bases between the two germline ends. Germline assignment: CDR1 MDHEN and CDR2 SYDVKM. Here the CDR3 DNA reads TGTGCCAGCACGCAGGGAACGGACACCGGGGAGCTGTTTTTT. Translation gives CASTQGTDTGELFF.

The gene calls are TRBV29-1 and TRBJ1-1; 8 positions match TRBD1. This CDR3 contains 12 residues. J gave up 6 bases and V 7 bases, and 7 bases lay outside the gene matches. The V gene's germline CDR1 is SQVTM and CDR2 ANQGSEA. CDR3 DNA: TGCAGCGCTCCGGACAGGGAGCCTGAAGCTTTCTTT. Its translation: CSAPDREPEAFF.

The rearrangement uses TRBV7-9 and TRBJ1-1; the D gene is possibly TRBD1 (6 bases). This CDR3 is built from 18 residues. Trimming took off 1 base at V and 5 bases at J, with 23 bases between the two ends. Germline CDR1 reads SEHNR; CDR2 reads FQNEAQ (reference sequence). The DNA of the CDR3 is TGTGCCAGCAGCTTAGGCGGTGGGGGAGGGGGGCGCCGGACTGAAGCTTTCTTT. The encoded protein is CASSLGGGGGGRRTEAFF.

The rearrangement uses TRBV11-2 and TRBJ2-3; 10 bases are a match to TRBD2. This CDR3 is 18 amino acids long. The trim removed 3 bases at V and 6 bases at J, leaving 15 bases unmatched. The germline V gene encodes CDR1 SGHAT and CDR2 FQNNGV. The CDR3 region has the DNA TGTGCCAGCAGCTTCGGGGGGTTCAGCGGGAGGGCCAGGGATACGCAGTATTTT. Residues: CASSFGGFSGRARDTQYF.

V is TRBV5-6 and J is TRBJ2-3; possible D gene TRBD1, 5 bases. Germline V gene data show CDR1 as SGHDT and CDR2 as YYEEEE. V dropped 0 bases and J dropped 6 bases, with 11 bases sitting between them. The CDR3 contains 14 residues. The CDR3 region has the DNA TGTGCCAGCAGCTTGGTAGGGGTCTCGGATACGCAGTATTTT. It encodes CASSLVGVSDTQYF.

This clone was seen just once. The V call is TRBV7-2, the J call TRBJ2-3; 9 bases fit TRBD2. The J segment lost 5 bases and the V segment lost 1 base, leaving 7 bases of the junction unmatched. The CDR3 is 16 amino acids. Germline V lookup: CDR1 SGHTA, CDR2 FQGNSA. The CDR3 loop is CASSLGVSGSIDTQYF. CDR3 DNA sequence: TGTGCCAGCAGCTTAGGGGTTAGCGGGAGTATAGATACGCAGTATTTT.

This chain connects TRBV5-8 to TRBJ1-2; 8 positions agree with TRBD1. Trimming took 7 bases from V and 11 from J; bases not matched to a gene: 7. Germline V gene sequence: CDR1 SGHTS, CDR2 YDEGEE. The CDR3 loop spans 11 amino acids. CDR3 protein: CASPGRGRYTF. DNA for the CDR3: TGTGCCAGCCCCGGCAGGGGGCGATACACCTTC.

The chain combines TRBV6-6 with TRBJ1-5, with D perhaps TRBD1 (5 bases). Germline-derived CDR1 and CDR2 are MNHNY and SVGAGI (reference sequence). Deletions cut 7 bases from V and 4 bases from J, with 11 bases between. The CDR3 covers 13 residues. As DNA, the CDR3 is TGTGCCAGCACCCTGGGGCTGAATCAGCCCCAGCATTTT. Translating gives CASTLGLNQPQHF.

The rearrangement links TRBV6-5 to TRBJ2-7; 9 positions match TRBD2. Germline CDR1 MNHEY, CDR2 SVGAGI. V shed 0 bases, J shed 2 bases, and the junction held 2 bases outside the gene matches. The length of the CDR3 is 15 residues. The CDR3 bases are TGTGCCAGCAGTTACTCGACTAGCGGCACCTACGAGCAGTACTTC. This translates into CASSYSTSGTYEQYF.

This chain uses TRBV15 with TRBJ2-2, with TRBD1 matching over 8 bases. There are 13 residues in the CDR3. J gave up 11 bases and V 4 bases, and 6 bases lay outside the gene matches. The V gene's germline CDR1 is LNHNV and CDR2 YYDKDF (reference sequence). CDR3 region: CATSKLQGGELFF. The CDR3 DNA reads as TGTGCCACCAGCAAGCTACAGGGGGGAGAGCTGTTTTTT. The full variable domain, its missing parts supplied by reference TRBV15 and TRBJ2-2, is DAMVIQNPRYQVTQFGKPVTLSCSQTLNHNVMYWYQQKSSQAPKLLFHYYDKDFNNEADTPDNFQSRRPNTSFCFLDIRSPGLGDTAMYLCATSKLQGGELFFGEGSRLTVL.

CDR3 protein: CASSQEGSLAGGNEQFF. In DNA, the CDR3 is TGCGCCAGCAGCCAAGAAGGGTCCTTGGCGGGAGGCAATGAGCAGTTCTTC. The chain recombines TRBV4-1 with TRBJ2-1; 8 nucleotides align to TRBD2. The CDR3 length is 17 residues. V lost 0 bases, J lost 6 bases, and 10 bases stayed unmatched. Germline-derived CDR1 and CDR2 are MGHRA and YSYEKL.

The CDR3 region is CASTPLIGGYTF. CDR3 sequence (DNA): TGTGCCAGCACCCCCCTCATCGGTGGCTACACCTTC. This chain links TRBV9 with TRBJ1-2; D gene ambiguous. CDR3 length equals 12 residues. Between the trimmed V and J ends, which lost 6 bases and 7 bases, there was a span of 13 bases. Germline CDR1 is SGDLS and CDR2 is YYNGEE.

This clone has only a few counts. This chain connects TRBV6-6 to TRBJ2-1; 8 nucleotides line up with TRBD2. Germline loops: CDR1 MNHNY, CDR2 SVGAGI (reference sequence). The CDR3 spans 12 residues. V lost 10 bases and J lost 7; bases outside the gene matches: 6. The CDR3 DNA sequence: TGTGCCACCCGGCGGGGGGAGAATGAGCAGTTCTTC. This gives the protein CATRRGENEQFF.

A single count supports this clone. The chain employs TRBV30 and TRBJ1-5; D might be TRBD1 (6 bases). The CDR3 runs to 14 residues. Trimming left V 0 bases short and J 6 bases short, with 12 bases between. From germline, CDR1 is GTSNPN and CDR2 SVGIG (reference sequence). CDR3: CAWSVQGDGQPQHF. The CDR3 nucleotides read TGTGCCTGGAGTGTACAGGGAGACGGTCAGCCCCAGCATTTT.

The rearrangement uses TRBV6-5 and TRBJ1-5; no clear D gene. CDR1 is MNHEY and CDR2 is SVGAGI in the germline V gene. The CDR3 totals 12 residues. V was trimmed by 5 bases and J by 4 bases, leaving 6 bases between them. The chain's CDR3 is CASSTTNQPQHF. Here the CDR3 DNA reads TGTGCCAGCAGTACAACAAATCAGCCCCAGCATTTT.

The chain uses TRBV2 and TRBJ1-1, with D perhaps matching TRBD1 (5 bases). The CDR3 sequence is 15 residues long. The germline CDR1 and CDR2 sequences are SNHLY and FYNNEI. V was pared by 5 bases and J by 3 bases, with 16 bases between. The CDR3 protein is CASSFSRVLDTEAFF. The DNA of the CDR3 is TGTGCCAGCAGTTTCAGCAGGGTCCTCGACACTGAAGCTTTCTTT.